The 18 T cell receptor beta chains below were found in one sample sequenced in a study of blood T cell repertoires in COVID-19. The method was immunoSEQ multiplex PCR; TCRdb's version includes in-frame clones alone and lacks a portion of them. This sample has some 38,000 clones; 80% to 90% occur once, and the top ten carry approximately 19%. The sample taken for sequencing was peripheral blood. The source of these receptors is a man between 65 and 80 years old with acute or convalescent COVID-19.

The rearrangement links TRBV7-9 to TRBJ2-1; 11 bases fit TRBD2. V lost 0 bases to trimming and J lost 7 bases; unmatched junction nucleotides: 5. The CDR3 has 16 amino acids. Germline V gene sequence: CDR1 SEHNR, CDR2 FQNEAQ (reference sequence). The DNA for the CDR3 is TGTGCCAGCAGCTTAGCTTTAGCGGGAGGGTGGAATGAGCAGTTCTTC. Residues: CASSLALAGGWNEQFF.

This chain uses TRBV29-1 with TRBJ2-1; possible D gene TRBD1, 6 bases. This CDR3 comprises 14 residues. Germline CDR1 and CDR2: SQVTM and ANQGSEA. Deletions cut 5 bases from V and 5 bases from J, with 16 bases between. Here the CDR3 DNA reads TGCAGCGTTCATAGGCAGGGGTTAAACAATGAGCAGTTCTTC. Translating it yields CSVHRQGLNNEQFF.

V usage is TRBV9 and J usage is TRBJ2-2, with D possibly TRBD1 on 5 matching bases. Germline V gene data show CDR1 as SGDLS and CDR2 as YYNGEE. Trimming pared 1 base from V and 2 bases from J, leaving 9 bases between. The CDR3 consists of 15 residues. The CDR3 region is CASSVTGSNTGELFF. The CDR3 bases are TGTGCCAGCAGCGTAACAGGCAGCAACACCGGGGAGCTGTTTTTT.

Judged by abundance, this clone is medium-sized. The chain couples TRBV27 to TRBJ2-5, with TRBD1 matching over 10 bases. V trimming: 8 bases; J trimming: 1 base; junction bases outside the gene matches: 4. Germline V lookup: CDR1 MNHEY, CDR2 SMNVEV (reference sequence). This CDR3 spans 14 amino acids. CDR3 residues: CASQDRGTQETQYF. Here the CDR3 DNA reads TGTGCCAGCCAGGACAGGGGGACCCAAGAGACCCAGTACTTC.

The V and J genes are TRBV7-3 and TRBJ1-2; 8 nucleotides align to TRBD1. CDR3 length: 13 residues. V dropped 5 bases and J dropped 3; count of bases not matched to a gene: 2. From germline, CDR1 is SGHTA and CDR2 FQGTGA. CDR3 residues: CASSPQGDYGYTF. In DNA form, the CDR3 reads TGTGCCAGCAGCCCACAGGGGGACTATGGCTACACCTTC.

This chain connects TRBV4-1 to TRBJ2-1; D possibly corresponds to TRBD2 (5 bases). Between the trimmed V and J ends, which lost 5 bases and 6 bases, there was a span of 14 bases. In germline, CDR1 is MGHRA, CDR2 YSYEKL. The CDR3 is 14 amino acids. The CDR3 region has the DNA TGCGCCAGCAGCGGAGGTGGCCGGGGCAATGAGCAGTTCTTC. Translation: CASSGGGRGNEQFF.

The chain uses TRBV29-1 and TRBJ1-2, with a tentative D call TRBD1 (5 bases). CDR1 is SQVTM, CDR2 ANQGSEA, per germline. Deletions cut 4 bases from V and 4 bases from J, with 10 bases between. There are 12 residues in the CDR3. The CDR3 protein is CSVGRGVYGYTF. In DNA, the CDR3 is TGCAGCGTTGGTAGGGGCGTCTATGGCTACACCTTC.

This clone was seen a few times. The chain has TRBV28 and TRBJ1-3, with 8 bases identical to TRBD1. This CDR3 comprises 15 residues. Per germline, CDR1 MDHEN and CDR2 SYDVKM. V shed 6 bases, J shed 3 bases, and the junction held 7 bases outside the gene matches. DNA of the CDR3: TGTGCCAGCAGCCTGACAGGGGTGGGTGGAAACACCATATATTTT. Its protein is CASSLTGVGGNTIYF. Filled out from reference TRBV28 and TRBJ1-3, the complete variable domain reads DVKVTQSSRYLVKRTGEKVFLECVQDMDHENMFWYRQDPGLGLRLIYFSYDVKMKEKGDIPEGYSVSREKKERFSLILESASTNQTSMYLCASSLTGVGGNTIYFGEGSWLTVV.

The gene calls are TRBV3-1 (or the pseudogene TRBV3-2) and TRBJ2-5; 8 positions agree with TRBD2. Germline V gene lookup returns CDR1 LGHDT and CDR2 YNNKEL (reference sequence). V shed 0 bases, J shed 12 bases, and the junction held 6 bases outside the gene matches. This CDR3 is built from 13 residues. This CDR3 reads CASSQEASGLEYF. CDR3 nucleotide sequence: TGTGCCAGCAGCCAAGAGGCTAGCGGGTTGGAGTACTTC.

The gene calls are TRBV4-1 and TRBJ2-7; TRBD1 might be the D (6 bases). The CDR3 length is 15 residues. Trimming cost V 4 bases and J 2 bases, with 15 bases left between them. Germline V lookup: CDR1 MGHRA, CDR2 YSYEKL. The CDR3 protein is CASSPSPGETYEQYF. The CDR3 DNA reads TGCGCCAGCAGCCCCAGTCCAGGGGAGACCTACGAGCAGTACTTC.

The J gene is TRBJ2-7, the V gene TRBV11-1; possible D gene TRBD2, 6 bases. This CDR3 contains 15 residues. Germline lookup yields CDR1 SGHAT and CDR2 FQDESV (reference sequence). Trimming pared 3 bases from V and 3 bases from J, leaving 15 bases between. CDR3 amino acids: CASSFGGPGIYEQYF. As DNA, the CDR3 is TGTGCCAGCAGCTTCGGGGGACCAGGAATCTACGAGCAGTACTTC.

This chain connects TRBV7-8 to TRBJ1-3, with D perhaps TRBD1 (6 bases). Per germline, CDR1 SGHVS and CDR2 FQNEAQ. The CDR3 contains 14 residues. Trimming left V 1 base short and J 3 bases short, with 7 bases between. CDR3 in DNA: TGTGCCAGCAGCTTAGGAGGGGGTGGAAACACCATATATTTT. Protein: CASSLGGGGNTIYF.

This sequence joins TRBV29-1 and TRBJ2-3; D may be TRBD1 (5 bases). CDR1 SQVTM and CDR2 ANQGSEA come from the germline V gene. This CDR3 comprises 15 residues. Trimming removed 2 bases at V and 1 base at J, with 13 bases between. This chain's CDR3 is CSVESGQTGTDTQYF. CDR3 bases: TGCAGCGTTGAATCTGGTCAGACAGGCACAGATACGCAGTATTTT.

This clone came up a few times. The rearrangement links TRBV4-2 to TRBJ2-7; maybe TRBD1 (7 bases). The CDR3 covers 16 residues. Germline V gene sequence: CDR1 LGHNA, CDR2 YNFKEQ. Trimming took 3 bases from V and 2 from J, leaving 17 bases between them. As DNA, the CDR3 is TGTGCCAGCAGCCACCCAGGGGGGAGGTCTCCCTACGAGCAGTACTTC. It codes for CASSHPGGRSPYEQYF.

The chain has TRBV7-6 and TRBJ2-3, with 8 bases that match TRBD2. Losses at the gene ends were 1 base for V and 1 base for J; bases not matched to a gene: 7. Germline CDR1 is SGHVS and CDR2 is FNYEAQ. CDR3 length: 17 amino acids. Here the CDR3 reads CASSLGPRRGGTDTQYF. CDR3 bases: TGTGCCAGCAGCTTAGGCCCCAGGCGGGGGGGCACAGATACGCAGTATTTT. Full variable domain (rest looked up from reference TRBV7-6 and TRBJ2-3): GAGVSQSPRYKVTKRGQDVALRCDPISGHVSLYWYRQALGQGPEFLTYFNYEAQQDKSGLPNDRFSAERPEGSISTLTIQRTEQRDSAMYRCASSLGPRRGGTDTQYFGPGTRLTVL.

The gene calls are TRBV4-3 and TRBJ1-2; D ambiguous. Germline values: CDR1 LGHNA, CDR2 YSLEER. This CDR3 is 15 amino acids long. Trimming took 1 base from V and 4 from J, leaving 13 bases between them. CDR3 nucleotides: TGCGCCAGCAGCCAAGTAACTAGGGCCGGCTATGGCTACACCTTC. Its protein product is CASSQVTRAGYGYTF.

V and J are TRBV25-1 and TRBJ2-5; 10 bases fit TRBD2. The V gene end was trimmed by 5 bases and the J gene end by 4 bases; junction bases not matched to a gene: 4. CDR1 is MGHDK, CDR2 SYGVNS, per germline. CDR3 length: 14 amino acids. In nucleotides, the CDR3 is TGTGCCAGCAGTTTAGCGGGAGGTCGAGAGACCCAGTACTTC. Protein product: CASSLAGGRETQYF.

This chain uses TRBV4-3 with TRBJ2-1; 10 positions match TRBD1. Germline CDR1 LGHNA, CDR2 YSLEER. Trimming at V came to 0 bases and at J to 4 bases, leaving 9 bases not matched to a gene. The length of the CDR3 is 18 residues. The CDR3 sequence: CASSQEPSGQGTYNEQFF. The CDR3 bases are TGCGCCAGCAGCCAAGAGCCTTCGGGACAGGGGACTTACAATGAGCAGTTCTTC.